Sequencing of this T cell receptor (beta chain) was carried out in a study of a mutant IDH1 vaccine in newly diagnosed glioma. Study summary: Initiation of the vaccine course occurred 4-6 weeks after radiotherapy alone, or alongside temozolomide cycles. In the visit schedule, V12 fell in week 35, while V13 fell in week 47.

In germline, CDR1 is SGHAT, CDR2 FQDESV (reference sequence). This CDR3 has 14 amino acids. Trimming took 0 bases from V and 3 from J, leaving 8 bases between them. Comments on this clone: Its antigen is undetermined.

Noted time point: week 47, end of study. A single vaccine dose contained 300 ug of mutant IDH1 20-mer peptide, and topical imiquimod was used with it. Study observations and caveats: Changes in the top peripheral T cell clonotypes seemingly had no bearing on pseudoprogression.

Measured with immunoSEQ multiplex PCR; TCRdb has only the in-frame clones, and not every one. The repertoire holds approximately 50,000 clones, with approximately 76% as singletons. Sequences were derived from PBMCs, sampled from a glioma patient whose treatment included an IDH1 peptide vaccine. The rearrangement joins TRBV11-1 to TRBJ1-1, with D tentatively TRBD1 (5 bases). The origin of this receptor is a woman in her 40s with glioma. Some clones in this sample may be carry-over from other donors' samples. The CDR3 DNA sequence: TGTGCCAGCAGCTTAGCGAGCAGGGACACTGAAGCTTTCTTT. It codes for CASSLASRDTEAFF.